This T cell receptor (beta chain) was sequenced during a study of patients and donors after allogeneic stem cell transplantation. TCRdb independently ran MiXCR on the RT-PCR reads; one entry per CDR3 protein. The sample lists roughly 880,000 distinct CDR3 sequences, 15% to 20% occurring once. J lost 5 bases, V lost 4 bases, and 9 bases had no gene match. The germline V gene encodes CDR1 SQVTM and CDR2 ANQGSEA. The CDR3 covers 14 residues. The origin of this receptor is a human donor who was either an allogeneic HSCT recipient or a stem cell or donor lymphocyte infusion donor (not recorded which). It is not recorded whose cells these are; they may come from a transplant donor. V and J are TRBV29-1 and TRBJ2-7, with TRBD1 matching 9 bases. Sequences were obtained from blood, either unsorted or a sorted T cell fraction (not recorded which). CDR3 residues: CSVGKGTGRNEQYF. In DNA form, the CDR3 reads TGCAGCGTTGGAAAGGGGACAGGGAGGAACGAGCAGTACTTC.